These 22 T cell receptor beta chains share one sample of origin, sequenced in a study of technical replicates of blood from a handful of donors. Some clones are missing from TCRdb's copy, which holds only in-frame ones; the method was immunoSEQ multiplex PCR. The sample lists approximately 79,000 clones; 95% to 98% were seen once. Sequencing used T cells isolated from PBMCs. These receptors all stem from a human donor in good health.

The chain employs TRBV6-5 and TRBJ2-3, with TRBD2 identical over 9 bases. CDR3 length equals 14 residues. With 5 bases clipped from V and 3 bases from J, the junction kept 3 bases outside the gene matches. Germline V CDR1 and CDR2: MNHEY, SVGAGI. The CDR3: CASSNSGSTDTQYF. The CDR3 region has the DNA TGTGCCAGCAGTAATAGCGGGAGTACAGATACGCAGTATTTT.

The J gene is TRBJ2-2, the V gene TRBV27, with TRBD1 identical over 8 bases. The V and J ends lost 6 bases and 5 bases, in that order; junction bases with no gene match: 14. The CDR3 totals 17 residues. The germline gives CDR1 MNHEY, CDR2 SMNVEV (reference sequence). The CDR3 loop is CASSPTRQGRRTGELFF. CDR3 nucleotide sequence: TGTGCCAGCAGCCCCACGAGACAGGGGCGCAGAACCGGGGAGCTGTTTTTT.

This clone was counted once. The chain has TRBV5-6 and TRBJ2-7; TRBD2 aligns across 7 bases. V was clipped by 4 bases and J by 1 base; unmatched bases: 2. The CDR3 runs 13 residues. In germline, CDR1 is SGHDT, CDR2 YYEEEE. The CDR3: CASSPGLSYEQYF. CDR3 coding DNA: TGTGCCAGCAGCCCGGGACTATCCTACGAGCAGTACTTC.

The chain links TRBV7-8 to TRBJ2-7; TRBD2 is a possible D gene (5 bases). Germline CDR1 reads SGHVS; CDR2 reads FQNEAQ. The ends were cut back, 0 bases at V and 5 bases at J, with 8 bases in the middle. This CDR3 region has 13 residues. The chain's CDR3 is CASSLAGSDEQYF. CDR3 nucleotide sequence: TGTGCCAGCAGCTTAGCGGGGAGCGACGAGCAGTACTTC.

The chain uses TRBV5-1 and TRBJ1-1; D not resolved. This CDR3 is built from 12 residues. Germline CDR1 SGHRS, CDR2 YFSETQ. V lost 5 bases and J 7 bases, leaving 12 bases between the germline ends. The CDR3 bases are TGCGCCAGCAGGTACCCCGAGGGTGAAGCTTTCTTT. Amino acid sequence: CASRYPEGEAFF.

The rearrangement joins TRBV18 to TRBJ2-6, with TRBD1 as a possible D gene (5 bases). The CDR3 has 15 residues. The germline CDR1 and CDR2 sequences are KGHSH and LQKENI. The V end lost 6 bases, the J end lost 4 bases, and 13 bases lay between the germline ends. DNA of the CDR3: TGTGCCAGCTCCCCTCGTAGGACAGGGGCCAACGTCCTGACTTTC. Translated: CASSPRRTGANVLTF. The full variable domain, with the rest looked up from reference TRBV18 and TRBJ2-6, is NAGVMQNPRHLVRRRGQEARLRCSPMKGHSHVYWYRQLPEEGLKFMVYLQKENIIDESGMPKERFSAEFPKEGPSILRIQQVVRGDSAAYFCASSPRRTGANVLTFGAGSRLTVL.

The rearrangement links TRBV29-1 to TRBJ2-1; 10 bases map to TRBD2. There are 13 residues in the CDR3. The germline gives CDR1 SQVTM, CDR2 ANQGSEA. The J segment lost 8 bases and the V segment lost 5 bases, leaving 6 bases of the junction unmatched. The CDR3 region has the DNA TGCAGCGTTAGCTCTAGCGGGAGTTATGAGCAGTTCTTC. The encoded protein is CSVSSSGSYEQFF.

The CDR3 region is CASSEGTGNEQYF. CDR3 DNA sequence: TGTGCCAGCAGCGAGGGGACAGGGAACGAGCAGTACTTC. This sequence joins TRBV7-9 and TRBJ2-7, with 9 positions matching TRBD1. The J segment lost 5 bases and the V segment lost 5 bases, leaving 4 bases of the junction unmatched. The CDR3 runs to 13 residues. The germline V gene has CDR1 SEHNR and CDR2 FQNEAQ (reference sequence).

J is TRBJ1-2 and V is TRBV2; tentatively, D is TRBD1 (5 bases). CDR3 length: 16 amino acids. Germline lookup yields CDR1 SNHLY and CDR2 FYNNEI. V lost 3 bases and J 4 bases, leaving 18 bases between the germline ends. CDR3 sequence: CASSDFTGPYPYGYTF. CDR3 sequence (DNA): TGTGCCAGCAGTGATTTCACAGGCCCATACCCCTATGGCTACACCTTC.

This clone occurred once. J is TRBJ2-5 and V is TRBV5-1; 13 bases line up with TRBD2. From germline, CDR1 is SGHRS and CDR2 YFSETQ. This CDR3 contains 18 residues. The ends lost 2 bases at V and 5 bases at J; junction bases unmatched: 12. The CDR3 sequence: CASSLARLAGGRGETQYF. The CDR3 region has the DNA TGCGCCAGCAGCTTAGCCCGACTAGCGGGAGGACGAGGGGAGACCCAGTACTTC.

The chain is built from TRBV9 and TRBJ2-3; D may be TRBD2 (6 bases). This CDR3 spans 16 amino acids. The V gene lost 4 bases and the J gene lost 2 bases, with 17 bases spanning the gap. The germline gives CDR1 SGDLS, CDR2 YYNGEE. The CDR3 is CASSFPGTPDTDTQYF. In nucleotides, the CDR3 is TGTGCCAGCAGCTTCCCCGGGACTCCCGACACAGATACGCAGTATTTT.

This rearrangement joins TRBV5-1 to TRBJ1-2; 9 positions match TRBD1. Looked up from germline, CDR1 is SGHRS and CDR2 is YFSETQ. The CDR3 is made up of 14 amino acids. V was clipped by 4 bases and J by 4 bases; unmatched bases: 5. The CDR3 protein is CASSGTGPGYGYTF. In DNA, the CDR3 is TGCGCCAGCAGCGGGACAGGGCCTGGCTATGGCTACACCTTC.

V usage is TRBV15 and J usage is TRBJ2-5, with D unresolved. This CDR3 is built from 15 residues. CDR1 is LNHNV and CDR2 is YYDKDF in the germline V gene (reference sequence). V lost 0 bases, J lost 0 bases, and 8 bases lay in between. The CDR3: CATSRDRGNQETQYF. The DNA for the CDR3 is TGTGCCACCAGCAGAGATCGCGGAAACCAAGAGACCCAGTACTTC.

The CDR3 sequence: CASKYGDIHNEQFF. CDR3 nucleotides: TGTGCCAGCAAGTACGGGGACATCCACAATGAGCAGTTCTTC. The rearrangement uses TRBV27 and TRBJ2-1; a possible D gene is TRBD1 (6 bases). V shed 7 bases and J shed 5 bases, with 15 bases lying between them. The CDR3 contains 14 residues. Germline CDR1 and CDR2: MNHEY and SMNVEV (reference sequence).

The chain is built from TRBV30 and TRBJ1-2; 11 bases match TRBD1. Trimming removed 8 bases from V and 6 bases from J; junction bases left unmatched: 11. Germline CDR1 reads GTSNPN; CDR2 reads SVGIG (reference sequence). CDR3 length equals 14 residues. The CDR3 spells CARWTGGAVNGYTF. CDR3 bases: TGTGCCCGATGGACAGGGGGCGCGGTGAATGGCTACACCTTC.

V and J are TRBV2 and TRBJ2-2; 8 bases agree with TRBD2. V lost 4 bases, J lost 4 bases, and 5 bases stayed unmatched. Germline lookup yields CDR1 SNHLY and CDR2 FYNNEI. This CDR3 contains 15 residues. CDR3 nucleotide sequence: TGTGCCAGCAGTGCCGCTAGCGGGTTCACCGGGGAGCTGTTTTTT. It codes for CASSAASGFTGELFF.

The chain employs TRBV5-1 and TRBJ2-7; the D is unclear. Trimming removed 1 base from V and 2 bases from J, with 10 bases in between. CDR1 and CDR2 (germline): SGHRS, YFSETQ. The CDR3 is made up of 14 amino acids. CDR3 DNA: TGCGCCAGCAGCTTGACCGGTTTAACCTACGAGCAGTACTTC. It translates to CASSLTGLTYEQYF.

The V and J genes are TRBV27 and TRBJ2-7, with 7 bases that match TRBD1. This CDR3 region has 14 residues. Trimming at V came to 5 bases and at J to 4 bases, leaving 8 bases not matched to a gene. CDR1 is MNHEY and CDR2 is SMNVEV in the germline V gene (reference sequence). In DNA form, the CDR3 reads TGTGCCAGCAGTGAGGGGGCCGTCGGGTACGAGCAGTACTTC. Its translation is CASSEGAVGYEQYF.

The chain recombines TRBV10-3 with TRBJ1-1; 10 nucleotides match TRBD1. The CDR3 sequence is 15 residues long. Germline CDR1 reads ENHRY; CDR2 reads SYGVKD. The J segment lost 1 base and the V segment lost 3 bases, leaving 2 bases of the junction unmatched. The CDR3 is CAISERQGANTEAFF. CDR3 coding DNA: TGTGCCATCAGTGAAAGACAGGGGGCGAACACTGAAGCTTTCTTT.

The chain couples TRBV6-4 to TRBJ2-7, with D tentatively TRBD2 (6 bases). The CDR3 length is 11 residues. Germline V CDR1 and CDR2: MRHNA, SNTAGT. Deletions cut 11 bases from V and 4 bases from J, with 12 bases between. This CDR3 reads CAGGRVYEQYF. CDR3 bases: TGTGCCGGGGGGAGAGTTTACGAGCAGTACTTC.

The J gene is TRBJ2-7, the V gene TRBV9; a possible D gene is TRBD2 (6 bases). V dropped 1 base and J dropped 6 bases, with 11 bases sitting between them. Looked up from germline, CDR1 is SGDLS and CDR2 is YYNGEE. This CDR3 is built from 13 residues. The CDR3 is CASSVHVGGEQYF. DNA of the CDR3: TGTGCCAGCAGCGTACATGTGGGGGGCGAGCAGTACTTC.

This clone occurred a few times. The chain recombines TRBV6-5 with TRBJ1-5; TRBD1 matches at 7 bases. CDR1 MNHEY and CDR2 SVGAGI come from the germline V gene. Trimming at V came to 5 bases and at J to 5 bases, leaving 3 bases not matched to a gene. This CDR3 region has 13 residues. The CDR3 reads CASSPTGDQPQHF. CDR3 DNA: TGTGCCAGCAGTCCAACAGGGGATCAGCCCCAGCATTTT.